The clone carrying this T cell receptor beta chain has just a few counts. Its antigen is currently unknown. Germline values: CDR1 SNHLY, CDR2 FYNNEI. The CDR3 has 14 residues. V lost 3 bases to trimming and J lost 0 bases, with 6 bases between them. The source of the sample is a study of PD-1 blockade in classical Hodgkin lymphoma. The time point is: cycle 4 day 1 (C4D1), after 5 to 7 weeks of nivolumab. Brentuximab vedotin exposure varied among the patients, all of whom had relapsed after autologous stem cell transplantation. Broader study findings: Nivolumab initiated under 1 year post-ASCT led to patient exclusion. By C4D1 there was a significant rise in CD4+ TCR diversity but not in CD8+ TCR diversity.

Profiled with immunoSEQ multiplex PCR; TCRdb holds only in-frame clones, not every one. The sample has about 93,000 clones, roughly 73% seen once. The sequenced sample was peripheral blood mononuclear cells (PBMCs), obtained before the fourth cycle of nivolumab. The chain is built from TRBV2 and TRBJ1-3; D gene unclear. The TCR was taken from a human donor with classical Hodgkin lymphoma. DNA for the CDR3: TGTGCCAGCAGTGAGCTAGGCTCTGGAAACACCATATATTTT. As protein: CASSELGSGNTIYF.